Listed here are 26 T cell receptor beta chains from one sample, sequenced in a study of blood T cell repertoires in COVID-19 (dated by TCRdb to about 2020). The library was generated by the immunoSEQ multiplex PCR assay. This immuneACCESS table, as held by TCRdb, lists in-frame sequences with V and J called but not all clones. Of the missing ones, under half trace to an unresolved V gene in checked studies; the others have no known cause. The sample table records 60,000 to 90,000 clones; 80% to 90% of these occur just once. The ten top clones hold 15% to 20% of the sample. Sequencing used peripheral blood. The source is a human donor in a cohort sampled during active COVID-19.

The chain is built from TRBV7-3 and TRBJ2-1; 11 bases agree with TRBD2. Per the germline V gene, CDR1 is SGHTA and CDR2 is FQGTGA. The CDR3 covers 17 residues. V shed 5 bases, J shed 4 bases, and the junction held 10 bases outside the gene matches. The CDR3 DNA reads as TGTGCCAGCAGCACATACGGGACTAGCGGACCGTACAATGAGCAGTTCTTC. Translated, it gives CASSTYGTSGPYNEQFF.

The chain is built from TRBV18 and TRBJ2-7, with D possibly TRBD1 on 6 matching bases. V was clipped by 1 base and J by 4 bases, with 11 bases between them. CDR1 and CDR2 from the germline V gene are KGHSH and LQKENI. CDR3 length equals 14 residues. CDR3 amino acids: CASSPQSGEYEQYF. In DNA form, the CDR3 reads TGTGCCAGCTCACCACAGTCAGGGGAGTACGAGCAGTACTTC.

This sequence joins TRBV18 and TRBJ2-1; 8 positions agree with TRBD2. V shed 1 base, J shed 0 bases, and the junction held 2 bases outside the gene matches. CDR1 KGHSH and CDR2 LQKENI come from the germline V gene. CDR3 length equals 16 residues. In DNA form, the CDR3 reads TGTGCCAGCTCACCACGGGCGGGGGGCTCCTACAATGAGCAGTTCTTC. Protein product: CASSPRAGGSYNEQFF.

The chain links TRBV19 to TRBJ2-3; D might be TRBD1 (5 bases). The CDR3 sequence is 12 residues long. Germline-derived CDR1 and CDR2 are LNHDA and SQIVND (reference sequence). V lost 10 bases, J lost 1 base, and 9 bases lay in between. DNA for the CDR3: TGTGCCACCTCGACAGGCACAGATACGCAGTATTTT. It codes for CATSTGTDTQYF.

The rearrangement links TRBV10-3 to TRBJ2-7; 8 bases fit TRBD1. This CDR3 region has 12 residues. The J segment lost 6 bases and the V segment lost 7 bases, leaving 5 bases of the junction unmatched. Per germline, CDR1 ENHRY and CDR2 SYGVKD. CDR3 amino acids: CAITGTGPEQYF. The CDR3 nucleotides are TGTGCCATCACCGGGACAGGACCCGAGCAGTACTTC.

This chain connects TRBV15 to TRBJ2-7; TRBD2 matches 11 bases. The CDR3 has 14 residues. Germline assignment: CDR1 LNHNV and CDR2 YYDKDF (reference sequence). Germline trimming cut 7 bases from V and 2 bases from J; bases unmatched to any gene: 4. As DNA, the CDR3 is TGTGCCACCACTAGCGGGAGGAATCCCTACGAGCAGTACTTC. Protein sequence: CATTSGRNPYEQYF. Full variable domain (outside the CDR3, taken from reference TRBV15 and TRBJ2-7): DAMVIQNPRYQVTQFGKPVTLSCSQTLNHNVMYWYQQKSSQAPKLLFHYYDKDFNNEADTPDNFQSRRPNTSFCFLDIRSPGLGDTAMYLCATTSGRNPYEQYFGPGTRLTVT.

The genes are TRBV27 and TRBJ2-3; maybe TRBD2 (6 bases). Germline-derived CDR1 and CDR2 are MNHEY and SMNVEV (reference sequence). Between the trimmed V and J ends, which lost 6 bases and 0 bases, there was a span of 10 bases. The CDR3 is 14 amino acids. The CDR3 nucleotides are TGTGCCAGCAGGTTGGGGACTAGCACAGATACGCAGTATTTT. Translated, it gives CASRLGTSTDTQYF.

This clone has a single count. V usage is TRBV28 and J usage is TRBJ2-3; 8 nucleotides match TRBD2. The CDR3 is 19 residues long. V shed 3 bases and J 5 bases; nucleotides not matched to a gene: 19. The germline CDR1 and CDR2 sequences are MDHEN and SYDVKM. In nucleotides, the CDR3 is TGTGCCAGCAGTTTCTTCGGGGGGTGCGGGGGGAGAGGGCGAGATACGCAGTATTTT. Translation: CASSFFGGCGGRGRDTQYF.

The rearrangement joins TRBV5-1 to TRBJ1-6, with 10 nucleotides matching TRBD1. In germline, CDR1 is SGHRS, CDR2 YFSETQ. This CDR3 has 13 amino acids. Unmatched junction bases numbered 5, after V lost 9 bases and J lost 8 bases. CDR3 loop: CATGQGMDSPLHF. The CDR3 bases are TGCGCCACGGGACAGGGGATGGATTCACCCCTCCACTTT.

In nucleotides, the CDR3 is TGTGCCAGCAGCCCCACAGACTACGAGCAGTACTTC. Its protein product is CASSPTDYEQYF. The gene calls are TRBV12-3 or TRBV12-4 and TRBJ2-7; D remains ambiguous. V lost 6 bases to trimming and J lost 3 bases, with 9 bases between them. This CDR3 is 12 amino acids long.

This rearrangement joins TRBV13 to TRBJ2-7; TRBD1 aligns across 10 bases. The CDR3 has 15 residues. After removal of 4 bases from V and 2 bases from J, the junction contained 5 bases not matched to a gene. Germline-derived CDR1 and CDR2 are PRHDT and FYEKMQ (reference sequence). The CDR3 nucleotides are TGTGCCAGCAGCTACTCGACAGGGGGCGCCTACGAGCAGTACTTC. Protein: CASSYSTGGAYEQYF.

The chain employs TRBV29-1 and TRBJ2-7, with TRBD2 as a possible D gene (5 bases). Germline loops: CDR1 SQVTM, CDR2 ANQGSEA. There are 13 residues in the CDR3. Trimming shortened V by 4 bases and J by 5 bases, and 15 bases separated the two germline ends. Here the CDR3 reads CSVGQTMANEQYF. CDR3 DNA sequence: TGCAGCGTTGGTCAGACTATGGCGAACGAGCAGTACTTC.

V and J are TRBV6-1 and TRBJ2-5; TRBD2 matches at 8 bases. This CDR3 contains 16 residues. Trimming cost V 2 bases and J 9 bases; bases outside gene matches: 14. The germline gives CDR1 MNHNS, CDR2 SASEGT. The CDR3 here is CASSEQSGAGRVAQYF. The CDR3 bases are TGTGCCAGCAGTGAACAGAGTGGGGCCGGGAGGGTGGCCCAGTACTTC.

The J gene is TRBJ2-7, the V gene TRBV11-2, with TRBD1 as a possible D gene (7 bases). The ends were cut back, 1 base at V and 7 bases at J, with 14 bases in the middle. Germline loops: CDR1 SGHAT, CDR2 FQNNGV. This CDR3 region has 14 residues. CDR3 in DNA: TGTGCCAGCAGCTTAGCGGCAGGGGGGTATGAGCAGTACTTC. It encodes CASSLAAGGYEQYF.

DNA for the CDR3: TGTGCCAGTAGTATCGGGACAGGACCCGCCTATGGCTACACCTTC. Translation: CASSIGTGPAYGYTF. The chain combines TRBV19 with TRBJ1-2; 8 bases are shared with TRBD1. CDR3 size: 15 residues. Trimming took 3 bases from V and 4 from J; bases not matched to a gene: 7. The V gene's germline CDR1 is LNHDA and CDR2 SQIVND (reference sequence).

This clone was picked up one time. This chain uses TRBV7-9 with TRBJ2-7; D ambiguous. The V and J ends lost 5 bases and 6 bases respectively, with 14 bases between them. In germline, CDR1 is SEHNR, CDR2 FQNEAQ (reference sequence). The CDR3 length is 13 residues. The CDR3 loop reads CASSRGDVGEQYF. The CDR3 coding sequence is TGTGCCAGCAGCCGCGGTGACGTGGGCGAGCAGTACTTC.

This clone was observed once. CDR3 in amino acids: CASSLGARGGGNEQYF. As DNA, the CDR3 is TGTGCCAGCAGCTTAGGGGCGAGGGGGGGTGGCAACGAGCAGTACTTC. The V call is TRBV7-2, the J call TRBJ2-7, with D perhaps matching TRBD2 (7 bases). The V gene lost 1 base and the J gene lost 5 bases, with 18 bases spanning the gap. CDR3 length: 16 residues. CDR1 is SGHTA and CDR2 is FQGNSA in the germline V gene.

The J gene is TRBJ2-1, the V gene TRBV9; TRBD2 agrees at 9 bases. The ends lost 0 bases at V and 3 bases at J; junction bases unmatched: 16. The CDR3 covers 20 residues. CDR1 and CDR2 (germline): SGDLS, YYNGEE. The CDR3: CASSVAERGAYTDLYNEQFF. CDR3 sequence (DNA): TGTGCCAGCAGCGTAGCTGAGCGGGGGGCCTATACTGACCTCTACAATGAGCAGTTCTTC.

The V and J genes are TRBV7-2 and TRBJ2-1, with 9 bases aligning to TRBD1. Germline trimming cut 1 base from V and 0 bases from J; bases unmatched to any gene: 4. Germline-derived CDR1 and CDR2 are SGHTA and FQGNSA. There are 17 residues in the CDR3. The CDR3 nucleotides are TGTGCCAGCAGCTTAGTGGGACAGGGTATCTCCTACAATGAGCAGTTCTTC. It codes for CASSLVGQGISYNEQFF.

The chain couples TRBV4-2 to TRBJ1-1; D unresolved. V dropped 0 bases and J dropped 6 bases, with 11 bases sitting between them. The V gene's germline CDR1 is LGHNA and CDR2 YNFKEQ. This CDR3 is 14 amino acids long. In nucleotides, the CDR3 is TGTGCCAGCAGCCAAGATCCCGGTACCCCTGAAGCTTTCTTT. Protein sequence: CASSQDPGTPEAFF.

The gene calls are TRBV10-3 and TRBJ2-1; TRBD2 is a possible D gene (5 bases). The CDR3 sequence is 16 residues long. The V gene lost 2 bases and the J gene lost 7 bases, with 18 bases spanning the gap. Germline CDR1 reads ENHRY; CDR2 reads SYGVKD. The CDR3 nucleotides read TGTGCCATCAGTGAGACGGGTCGAGGGTCTGGTAATGAGCAGTTCTTC. It is translated as CAISETGRGSGNEQFF.

This clone has only a few counts. The chain combines TRBV10-1 with TRBJ2-5; TRBD2 agrees at 8 bases. The CDR3 contains 13 residues. The germline V gene has CDR1 WNHNN and CDR2 SYGVQD (reference sequence). V was clipped by 3 bases and J by 3 bases; unmatched bases: 0. The CDR3 DNA sequence: TGCGCCAGCAGTGAAGCGGGGGAAGAGACCCAGTACTTC. Its translation is CASSEAGEETQYF.

Here the CDR3 DNA reads TGTGCCAGCAGCTCCCAACAGACAGCTCGGGATACGCAGTATTTT. Residues: CASSSQQTARDTQYF. The chain is built from TRBV11-3 and TRBJ2-3, with a possible D match to TRBD1 (5 bases). This CDR3 has 15 amino acids. The germline V gene encodes CDR1 SGHNT and CDR2 YENEEA. The ends were cut back, 4 bases at V and 6 bases at J, with 17 bases in the middle. Supplemented by reference TRBV11-3 and TRBJ2-3, the full variable domain reads EAGVVQSPRYKIIEKKQPVAFWCNPISGHNTLYWYLQNLGQGPELLIRYENEEAVDDSQLPKDRFSAERLKGVDSTLKIQPAELGDSAVYLCASSSQQTARDTQYFGPGTRLTVL.

The V gene is TRBV6-5, the J gene TRBJ2-1, with D perhaps matching TRBD1 (5 bases). V lost 7 bases to trimming and J lost 0 bases, with 13 bases between them. Germline-derived CDR1 and CDR2 are MNHEY and SVGAGI. This CDR3 contains 15 residues. CDR3 residues: CASIQAPSSYNEQFF. The CDR3 DNA is TGTGCCAGCATACAGGCCCCGAGCTCCTACAATGAGCAGTTCTTC.

The chain employs TRBV30 and TRBJ1-1; tentative D call: TRBD1 (5 bases). Germline values: CDR1 GTSNPN, CDR2 SVGIG (reference sequence). V dropped 3 bases and J dropped 3 bases, with 11 bases sitting between them. This CDR3 contains 13 residues. CDR3 coding DNA: TGTGCCTGGAGCCGAACAGGATACACTGAAGCTTTCTTT. Its translation: CAWSRTGYTEAFF.

This clone was detected only once. This CDR3 reads CASRYGVAYEQYF. The DNA of the CDR3 is TGTGCCAGCAGGTACGGGGTTGCCTACGAGCAGTACTTC. The V gene is TRBV2, the J gene TRBJ2-7; weak D call: TRBD2 (5 bases). Trimming removed 6 bases from V and 2 bases from J, with 11 bases in between. Germline V gene lookup returns CDR1 SNHLY and CDR2 FYNNEI. The CDR3 spans 13 residues.